Below, one T cell receptor beta chain is given with its context. These data belong to a study of CXCR3-negative and CXCR3-positive naive CD8 T cells. It was by 5' RACE with UMI labels that the TRB cDNA libraries were prepared. From the 5' RACE reads, TCRdb lists one entry per CDR3 protein and no DNA. This sample's clone table lists some 28,000 distinct CDR3 sequences. The CDR3 extends over 16 amino acids. CDR1 and CDR2 from the germline V gene are MDHEN and SYDVKM. The chain links TRBV28 to TRBJ2-1; TCRdb selects TRBD2, and the lack of DNA leaves this call unchecked. This TCR came from a human donor in good health. Some clones in this sample may be carry-over from other donors' samples. What was sequenced was memory CD8+ T cells from blood. This CDR3 is CASSPLPSLESDEQFF.